Listed here are 29 T cell receptor beta chains from one sample, sequenced in a study of cytomegalovirus exposure and HLA in healthy donors. Amplification used 60 Vbeta primers and 13 Jbeta primers. Clones were sequenced by immunoSEQ multiplex PCR, and TCRdb holds only the in-frame ones, with some missing. There are roughly 73,000 clones in the sample; about four fifths occur only once, and roughly 2.4% lies in the top ten. The specimen was PBMCs. All receptors derive from a woman aged 50 to 60 in good health and CMV-seronegative.

V is TRBV28 and J is TRBJ2-5; TRBD2 agrees at 8 bases. V shed 5 bases and J 4 bases; nucleotides not matched to a gene: 6. From germline, CDR1 is MDHEN and CDR2 SYDVKM. The CDR3 extends over 14 amino acids. CDR3 bases: TGTGCCAGCAGTACCCCGGGAGGGTCAGAGACCCAGTACTTC. It encodes CASSTPGGSETQYF.

This clone was found a few times. The chain joins TRBV6-1 to TRBJ2-1, with a possible D match to TRBD2 (6 bases). This CDR3 has 14 residues. Germline lookup yields CDR1 MNHNS and CDR2 SASEGT. V was clipped by 7 bases and J by 8 bases, with 18 bases between them. The CDR3 nucleotides are TGTGCCAGCAATTTGCGGGGTCCTAGGGATGAGCAGTTCTTC. Translated: CASNLRGPRDEQFF.

The gene calls are TRBV5-1 and TRBJ2-1, with D maybe TRBD2 (5 bases). Deletions cut 0 bases from V and 2 bases from J, with 9 bases between. The CDR3 extends over 15 amino acids. The V gene's germline CDR1 is SGHRS and CDR2 YFSETQ. CDR3 in amino acids: CASSLEGVPYNEQFF. The CDR3 coding sequence is TGCGCCAGCAGCTTGGAGGGAGTCCCCTACAATGAGCAGTTCTTC.

This chain uses TRBV15 with TRBJ2-7; 10 nucleotides match TRBD2. The length of the CDR3 is 15 residues. The germline gives CDR1 LNHNV, CDR2 YYDKDF (reference sequence). The V gene end was trimmed by 1 base and the J gene end by 0 bases; junction bases not matched to a gene: 0. The CDR3 reads CATSRASGSSYEQYF. CDR3 coding DNA: TGTGCCACCAGCAGAGCTAGCGGGAGCTCCTACGAGCAGTACTTC.

The rearrangement joins TRBV5-8 to TRBJ1-1, with TRBD1 as a possible D gene (5 bases). This CDR3 is built from 16 residues. CDR1 is SGHTS and CDR2 is YDEGEE in the germline V gene. V gave up 1 base and J gave up 5 bases, with 18 bases separating them. Here the CDR3 DNA reads TGTGCCAGCAGCTTGAGATATTCAGGGCTAGGGACTGAAGCTTTCTTT. Translation gives CASSLRYSGLGTEAFF.

The chain links TRBV9 to TRBJ1-1, with 10 bases that match TRBD1. This CDR3 is built from 15 residues. The V gene end was trimmed by 0 bases and the J gene end by 5 bases; junction bases not matched to a gene: 4. Germline V gene lookup returns CDR1 SGDLS and CDR2 YYNGEE. The CDR3, as DNA: TGTGCCAGCAGCGTAGGACAGGGGGCAGGGACTGAAGCTTTCTTT. Its translation: CASSVGQGAGTEAFF. Combining the CDR3 with reference TRBV9 and TRBJ1-1 gives the whole variable domain DSGVTQTPKHLITATGQRVTLRCSPRSGDLSVYWYQQSLDQGLQFLIQYYNGEERAKGNILERFSAQQFPDLHSELNLSSLELGDSALYFCASSVGQGAGTEAFFGQGTRLTVV.

The chain uses TRBV30 and TRBJ1-1; D uncertain. Germline CDR1 is GTSNPN and CDR2 is SVGIG (reference sequence). This CDR3 region has 13 residues. V shed 0 bases and J shed 2 bases, with 7 bases lying between them. DNA for the CDR3: TGTGCCTGGAGTGTGGGCAGTAACACTGAAGCTTTCTTT. Protein product: CAWSVGSNTEAFF. Supplemented by reference TRBV30 and TRBJ1-1, the full variable domain reads SQTIHQWPATLVQPVGSPLSLECTVEGTSNPNLYWYRQAAGRGLQLLFYSVGIGQISSEVPQNLSASRPQDRQFILSSKKLLLSDSGFYLCAWSVGSNTEAFFGQGTRLTVV.

The rearrangement links TRBV6-6 to TRBJ1-4, with 7 bases that match TRBD1. The CDR3 is 16 amino acids. Germline assignment: CDR1 MNHNY and CDR2 SVGAGI (reference sequence). Trimming cost V 6 bases and J 6 bases; bases outside gene matches: 13. CDR3 sequence reads: CASSLLPGGRDEKLFF. The CDR3 DNA reads as TGTGCCAGCAGCCTTCTGCCAGGGGGGAGAGATGAAAAACTGTTTTTT.

In regard to this clone: At one of its ends the junction is not consistent with the germline gene, which may arise from a read error. Other nucleotide sequences in the sample specify the same CDR3. The rearrangement joins TRBV4-3 to TRBJ1-2, with D maybe TRBD1 (6 bases). The CDR3 runs to 15 residues. Germline-derived CDR1 and CDR2 are LGHNA and YSLEER. The CDR3 spells CASSQDMTGYYGYTF. CDR3 nucleotides: TGCGCCAGCAGTCAAGATATGACAGGTTACTATGGCTACACCTTC.

This clone was counted a few times. The rearrangement links TRBV15 to TRBJ2-1; 7 nucleotides agree with TRBD2. Looked up from germline, CDR1 is LNHNV and CDR2 is YYDKDF (reference sequence). With V trimmed by 2 bases and J by 0 bases, 10 bases remained unmatched. The CDR3 totals 18 residues. Written as DNA, the CDR3 is TGTGCCACCAGCAGATACTCGACTAGCCCTAGCTCCTACAATGAGCAGTTCTTC. Encoded protein: CATSRYSTSPSSYNEQFF.

The gene calls are TRBV10-3 and TRBJ1-1; D is perhaps TRBD1 (6 bases). CDR1 is ENHRY and CDR2 is SYGVKD in the germline V gene. The CDR3 is 15 residues long. V gave up 2 bases and J gave up 2 bases, with 12 bases separating them. This chain's CDR3 is CAISETTGFNTEAFF. In nucleotides, the CDR3 is TGTGCCATCAGTGAGACGACAGGTTTCAACACTGAAGCTTTCTTT.

This clone has a single count. V usage is TRBV7-8 and J usage is TRBJ1-5; a weak D match, TRBD1 (6 bases). Trimming left V 5 bases short and J 1 base short, with 15 bases between. This CDR3 is 16 amino acids long. CDR1 and CDR2 from the germline V gene are SGHVS and FQNEAQ. DNA of the CDR3: TGTGCCAGCAGCCCTTCCCCGACAGGAAGCAATCAGCCCCAGCATTTT. Its protein product is CASSPSPTGSNQPQHF.

V usage is TRBV6-5 and J usage is TRBJ1-1; maybe TRBD1 (5 bases). Germline CDR1 reads MNHEY; CDR2 reads SVGAGI. V gave up 8 bases and J gave up 5 bases, with 12 bases separating them. This CDR3 is built from 12 residues. Written as DNA, the CDR3 is TGTGCCAGCTCCCCAGGGAAGACTGAAGCTTTCTTT. Protein: CASSPGKTEAFF.

J is TRBJ1-1 and V is TRBV15; D call uncertain. Germline V gives CDR1 LNHNV, CDR2 YYDKDF (reference sequence). Trimming took off 6 bases at V and 2 bases at J, with 13 bases between the two ends. CDR3 length: 14 amino acids. The CDR3 loop reads CATSLNILNTEAFF. The CDR3 DNA follows: TGTGCCACCAGTCTTAACATCCTCAACACTGAAGCTTTCTTT.

This clone was counted only a few times. V is TRBV12-5 and J is TRBJ2-3; D may be TRBD1 (6 bases). V lost 5 bases, J lost 2 bases, and 17 bases lay in between. The germline V gene encodes CDR1 LGHNT and CDR2 FRNRAP. This CDR3 contains 16 residues. CDR3 sequence: CASGPNTQGPTDTQYF. CDR3 sequence (DNA): TGTGCTAGTGGTCCAAATACACAGGGCCCCACAGATACGCAGTATTTT.

This chain uses TRBV7-2 with TRBJ1-2; 8 bases are a match to TRBD1. Germline V lookup: CDR1 SGHTA, CDR2 FQGNSA. Losses at the gene ends were 6 bases for V and 5 bases for J; bases not matched to a gene: 8. The CDR3 sequence is 14 residues long. The CDR3 loop is CASRRTGGEYGYTF. The CDR3 bases are TGTGCCAGCAGACGAACAGGGGGAGAGTATGGCTACACCTTC.

CDR3 in amino acids: CASSLGSGSGETQYF. DNA of the CDR3: TGTGCCAGCAGCTTAGGTAGCGGGAGTGGAGAGACCCAGTACTTC. The chain links TRBV5-4 to TRBJ2-5, with TRBD2 identical over 9 bases. V dropped 2 bases and J dropped 4; count of bases not matched to a gene: 6. CDR1 is SGHNT, CDR2 YYREEE, per germline (reference sequence). This CDR3 is built from 15 residues.

The J gene is TRBJ2-3, the V gene TRBV6-1; 8 positions match TRBD2. Per the germline V gene, CDR1 is MNHNS and CDR2 is SASEGT. Losses at the gene ends were 9 bases for V and 0 bases for J; bases not matched to a gene: 2. This CDR3 has 13 residues. The CDR3: CASSGVSTDTQYF. The DNA for the CDR3 is TGTGCCAGTAGCGGGGTTAGCACAGATACGCAGTATTTT.

This chain uses TRBV7-9 with TRBJ1-2, with no clear D. Germline V gives CDR1 SEHNR, CDR2 FQNEAQ (reference sequence). V lost 2 bases to trimming and J lost 6 bases, with 13 bases between them. This CDR3 spans 14 amino acids. CDR3 sequence (DNA): TGTGCCAGCAGCTTATCTCAGGCCCCTCATGGCTACACCTTC. As protein: CASSLSQAPHGYTF.

The V call is TRBV18, the J call TRBJ2-3; a possible D gene is TRBD1 (5 bases). Germline V CDR1 and CDR2: KGHSH, LQKENI. The CDR3 has 12 residues. Trimming cost V 3 bases and J 6 bases, with 7 bases left between them. Here the CDR3 reads CASSPKGDTQYF. In nucleotides, the CDR3 is TGTGCCAGCTCACCTAAGGGGGATACGCAGTATTTT.

Here the CDR3 reads CASSAGLEKRTQYF. CDR3 coding DNA: TGTGCCAGTAGTGCAGGGTTGGAGAAGAGGACCCAGTACTTC. The chain links TRBV19 to TRBJ2-5, with a possible D match to TRBD1 (5 bases). Looked up from germline, CDR1 is LNHDA and CDR2 is SQIVND (reference sequence). The CDR3 is made up of 14 amino acids. Trimming removed 5 bases at V and 7 bases at J, with 17 bases between.

The chain links TRBV5-6 to TRBJ1-1, with D possibly being TRBD1 (5 bases). This CDR3 has 15 amino acids. V lost 1 base to trimming and J lost 5 bases, with 15 bases between them. The V gene's germline CDR1 is SGHDT and CDR2 YYEEEE. The DNA of the CDR3 is TGTGCCAGCAGCTTGTTGACAGTATTCAGGACTGAAGCTTTCTTT. Amino acids: CASSLLTVFRTEAFF.

The genes are TRBV5-1 and TRBJ1-2, with 7 bases identical to TRBD1. CDR3 length: 13 amino acids. The germline V gene has CDR1 SGHRS and CDR2 YFSETQ. V was pared by 6 bases and J by 4 bases, with 6 bases of the junction left unmatched. In DNA, the CDR3 is TGCGCCAGCACCGATACAGGGGCCTATGGCTACACCTTC. It yields the protein CASTDTGAYGYTF.

DNA of the CDR3: TGTGCCAGCAGTTTACTGGGGGGAACCGGGGAGCTGTTTTTT. Protein product: CASSLLGGTGELFF. The V gene is TRBV2, the J gene TRBJ2-2, with TRBD2 as a possible D gene (6 bases). Germline V CDR1 and CDR2: SNHLY, FYNNEI. This CDR3 is 14 amino acids long. V was clipped by 5 bases and J by 5 bases, with 12 bases between them.

There are a few counts of this clone. This specimen includes other DNA sequences encoding the same CDR3. The chain links TRBV6-5 to TRBJ2-3; 11 bases are shared with TRBD2. The germline V gene encodes CDR1 MNHEY and CDR2 SVGAGI. J gave up 0 bases and V 6 bases, and 2 bases lay outside the gene matches. The CDR3 is made up of 15 amino acids. The CDR3 region is CASRRTSGSTDTQYF. In nucleotides, the CDR3 is TGTGCCAGCAGGCGGACTAGCGGGAGCACAGATACGCAGTATTTT.

The gene calls are TRBV11-2 and TRBJ2-2; no reliable D call. Trimming left V 5 bases short and J 6 bases short, with 10 bases between. Germline V gene lookup returns CDR1 SGHAT and CDR2 FQNNGV. The CDR3 loop spans 13 amino acids. The CDR3 DNA follows: TGTGCCAGCAGCCCGATTTCGGCCGGGGAGCTGTTTTTT. It codes for CASSPISAGELFF. Together with reference TRBV11-2 and TRBJ2-2, the CDR3 gives the full variable domain: EAGVAQSPRYKIIEKRQSVAFWCNPISGHATLYWYQQILGQGPKLLIQFQNNGVVDDSQLPKDRFSAERLKGVDSTLKIQPAKLEDSAVYLCASSPISAGELFFGEGSRLTVL.

This chain connects TRBV7-8 to TRBJ1-3; D is undetermined. The CDR3 loop spans 16 amino acids. Germline CDR1 reads SGHVS; CDR2 reads FQNEAQ. Trimming shortened V by 2 bases and J by 4 bases, and 15 bases separated the two germline ends. CDR3 region: CASSLREPRGGNTIYF. The CDR3 DNA is TGTGCCAGCAGCTTACGGGAACCTCGAGGAGGAAACACCATATATTTT.

The chain is built from TRBV5-4 and TRBJ2-5; D not resolved. V was clipped by 0 bases and J by 5 bases, with 14 bases between them. The CDR3 spans 15 residues. In germline, CDR1 is SGHNT, CDR2 YYREEE (reference sequence). CDR3 sequence: CASSLEAAVRETQYF. CDR3 DNA: TGTGCCAGCAGCTTGGAAGCTGCCGTGAGGGAGACCCAGTACTTC.

Here the CDR3 reads CASSDSSLTGGYGYTF. The DNA for the CDR3 is TGCGCCAGCAGTGACTCCTCCCTGACAGGTGGCTATGGCTACACCTTC. The chain is built from TRBV10-1 and TRBJ1-2; D may be TRBD1 (6 bases). Germline CDR1 WNHNN, CDR2 SYGVQD (reference sequence). The CDR3 loop spans 16 amino acids. The V end was cut by 3 bases, the J end by 4 bases, with 18 bases between.